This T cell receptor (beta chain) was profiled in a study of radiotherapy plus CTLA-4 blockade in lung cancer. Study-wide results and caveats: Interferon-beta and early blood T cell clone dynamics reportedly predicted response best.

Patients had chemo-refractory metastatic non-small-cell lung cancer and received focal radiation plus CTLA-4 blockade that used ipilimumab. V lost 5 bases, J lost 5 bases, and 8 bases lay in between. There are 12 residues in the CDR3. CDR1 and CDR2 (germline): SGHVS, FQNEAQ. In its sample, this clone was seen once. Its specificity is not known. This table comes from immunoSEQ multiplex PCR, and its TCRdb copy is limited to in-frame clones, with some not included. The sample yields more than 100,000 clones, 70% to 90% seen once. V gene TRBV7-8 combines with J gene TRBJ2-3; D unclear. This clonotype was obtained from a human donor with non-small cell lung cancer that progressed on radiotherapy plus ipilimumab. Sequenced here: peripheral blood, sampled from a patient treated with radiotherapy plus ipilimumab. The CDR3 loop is CASSPLGDTQYF. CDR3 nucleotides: TGTGCCAGCAGCCCCCTCGGAGATACGCAGTATTTT.